This T cell receptor beta chain was documented in a study of blood T cells in healthy people across ages (dated by TCRdb to about 2015). Background on the whole study: In model experiments, template switching captured roughly one uniquely barcoded TCR beta cDNA molecule for every two T cells. Age-related changes in TCR beta repertoire diversity were measured in the study by deep sequencing normalized with unique cDNA molecular identifiers. Four age groups were formed from the donors: young (average about 16 years), middle-aged (approximately 42), aged (around 62) and long-lived (around 82). To avoid experimental bias, donors of different ages were randomly spread across the sequencing lanes. Two additional independent replicas of 1 million unique cDNA reads from the same blood draw were analyzed for two donors (one aged 18 to 30 and one aged 80 or older). What the research found in general, with its limitations: Donor CMV infection status was unknown, potentially confounding age-related changes in expanded clonotypes. Because profiling used bulk unsorted PBMCs, naive and antigen-experienced compartments could not be compared conclusively. Estimates of total diversity from one million sequenced T cells were regarded as lower bounds and underestimates. Observed TCR beta diversity per million T cells fell roughly linearly with age, and a significant reduction was already apparent by age roughly 40. Compared with the aged group, the long-lived group had more naive CD4+ T cells, fewer expanded clones and increased TCR diversity, suggesting age selection. Observed TCR beta diversity correlated strongly with the percentage of naive T cells measured by flow cytometry.

The CDR3 numbers 15 residues from cysteine through phenylalanine. Of the read, only the CDR3 DNA is kept; its 45 bases are in frame from base 1. The germline V gene supplies CDR1 SGHDN and CDR2 FVKESK. Trimming takes 4 bases off V and 2 bases off J; junction bases not matched to a gene: 4. This clonotype was detected only a few times. Its antigen remains unidentified. No clone much larger than this one lies a single base away; base qualities are absent. Systemically healthy Caucasian individuals from Russia, 39 in total and aged about 6 to 90 years, were included as donors. Each donor gave 8 to 10 milliliters of peripheral blood, drawn into EDTA-treated Vacutainer tubes. Ficoll-Paque density-gradient centrifugation was used to isolate PBMCs, with at least 6.5 million per sample. Total RNA was extracted from PBMCs with Trizol reagent, with at least 6 micrograms obtained per sample. The percentages of naive CD45RAhigh/CD27high T cells were determined by flow cytometry on a PBMC aliquot from every donor.

To prepare the library, 5' RACE was applied. The instrument was an Illumina HiSeq 2500. The second PCR ran for about 6 to 12 cycles and used a J-beta primer mix along with a sample-barcoded 5' primer. A unique molecular identifier was introduced onto each TCR beta cDNA molecule by a template-switch 5' adaptor carrying 12 random nucleotides. Each sample yielded at least 2.5 million CDR3-containing paired-end reads. All of the RNA was converted into first-strand cDNA using the Mint cDNA synthesis kit, with a TRBC-specific oligonucleotide serving as the primer. After uracil-DNA glycosylase treatment, a first 18-cycle PCR used universal primers M1SS and BC2_uni_R on all cDNA. The source study handled its data this way. For normalization, 1 million high-quality reads were randomly selected from each sample, with every read carrying a distinct molecular identifier. Reads with shared molecular identifiers were discarded instead of being binned into consensus sequences. MiTCR, run with a Q25 quality threshold and the strictest error-elimination algorithm, handled CDR3 identification, clonotype clustering and error correction. A nonparametric unseen species model with Euler transformation was used to estimate lower-bound total TCR beta diversity. TCRdb reran the public reads through fastp at Q25 and MiXCR, keeping productive beta chains. Identical CDR3 proteins give one entry, which carries the most common genes and DNA. None of the V and J calls come from the authors' own analysis; TCRdb made them. The sample records around 1,000,000 distinct CDR3 sequences, less than 45% of which are singletons. Together, the top ten hold roughly 14% of the sample.

The rearranged chain carries TRBV14 and TRBJ2-2; TRBD2 agrees with 7 junctional bases. The sequenced sample was blood. This clonotype was sampled from a man aged 18 to 30 in good health. The DNA sequence is TGTGCCAGCAGCCCTTGGGGGGGAAACACCGGGGAGCTGTTTTTT. It encodes CASSPWGGNTGELFF.